The subject of this entry is one T cell receptor (beta chain). It lacks a known antigen. Base qualities are not recorded, but no much larger clone differs from it by a single base. This sample is part of a study of cytomegalovirus exposure and HLA in healthy donors (dated by TCRdb to 2015 to 2018). Regarding the research as a whole: In an earlier analysis of around 540 of the donors, 250 to 350 Gb of sequence data and just under 120 million unique TCR beta sequences from about 180 million T cells were reported. An early release that covered about 600 HLA-typed donors contained approximately 320 gigabases of sequencing data and around 80 million unique TCR sequences. The genetic ancestry cluster associated with self-reported Caucasian donors included 80% to 90% of the 398 genotyped donors. The study was designed to test whether signatures of past pathogen exposure could be identified by cataloging public T cell receptors. The T cell repertoires of 666 subjects were profiled by immunosequencing and related to cytomegalovirus serostatus. In addition to the first cohort of several hundred subjects, a separate validation cohort of 120 different subjects was used. To predict cytomegalovirus infection status, the study combined high-throughput TCR immunosequencing, statistical association of individual TCRs with disease status, and machine learning. To study patterns of TCR occurrence, a later analysis re-analyzed previously published TCR beta repertoires from around 660 donors and added high-resolution HLA genotyping. The later analysis used no new phenotypic data to find candidate immune exposures, relying instead on TCR beta sequences and their occurrence across donors. An earlier analysis of approximately 630 of the donors applied high-throughput TCR beta sequencing to assess whether each TCR beta V gene segment acted as functional or pseudogenic. Alongside the repertoire data, information on donor age, sex, ethnicity and CMV serostatus was compiled. A later genetic analysis took genome-wide SNP genotypes for about 65% of the roughly 670 donors and used that subset as a discovery cohort. All discovery cohort repertoires had been generated on a single sequencing platform. Both class I and class II loci were covered by HLA typing, at four-digit resolution. Typing coverage differed by locus: A, B, C, DRB1 and DQB1 were typed in roughly 620-630 donors, DQA1 in about 550, DPA1 in 600 to 610, and DPB1 in 450 to 490. About five DR-DQ haplotypes were handled as single units for association and clustering because linkage in the cohort was strong. Across 398 genotyped donors of the cohort, an average of roughly 200,000 unique TCR beta nucleotide sequences per donor were sequenced, and about a sixth of those sequences were non-productive. The paper's findings and limits, for the study overall: HLA typing was unavailable for some donors at each locus, so association tests used only the typed subset. This cohort had only TCR beta chains sequenced, and the lack of alpha or paired-chain data limited which features could be detected. In the study, 150 to 200 TCR beta chains were listed as associated with cytomegalovirus. According to a later analysis, TCR association rates differed among HLA loci, with DRB1 alleles showing the most associated TCRs and HLA-C alleles showing the fewest. In a later analysis, several top co-occurrence clusters were reported to appear linked to parvovirus B19, influenza, CMV and Epstein-Barr virus. According to the authors, the approach could potentially be generalized to other disease states and immunological phenotypes. A later analysis found that most CMV-associated TCR beta chains appeared HLA-restricted, with HLA associations seemingly driven largely by CMV exposure. A cluster of highly shared sequence variants was judged likely to represent a technical artifact of the sequencing pipeline. A later analysis associated 16,951 TCR beta sequences with specific HLA alleles at a false discovery rate of 0.05. Most TCR sequences were observed very rarely across donors, whereas some public TCRs were present in many individuals. A later analysis found that HLA-associated TCR beta chains were more clonally expanded and had lower generation probabilities than equally common non-associated chains. Linkage disequilibrium might explain the correlated functional status among segregating V segments, but an unknown experimental factor could not be excluded. An association between a missense DCLRE1C variant and V-gene and J-gene trimming of TCR beta chains was found in a later genetic analysis and replicated in an independent cohort. In vitro tests confirmed that a few of the cytomegalovirus-associated TCR beta chains recognize cytomegalovirus antigens. CMV serostatus was the only immune exposure information available for the cohort. About 17 rarely observed V segments, including chromosome 9 orphons, were excluded from the earlier analysis of about 610 of the donors because counts were too low. When HLA alleles, especially DR and DQ, strongly co-occurred, TCR associations were difficult to assign to individual alleles. In both the original and validation cohorts, the classifier was reported to diagnose cytomegalovirus status with high specificity and sensitivity. A further reported finding was that TCR beta sequences accurately predicted the HLA-A and HLA-B alleles for most subjects in the first cohort. Some IMGT-functional V segments, including TRBV6-2 and TRBV6-3, could not be told apart with the 87-base-pair reads, so those segments were excluded. Broadly in line with IMGT annotations, most TCR beta V segments showed up in productive rearrangements about 90% or about 30% of the time in an earlier analysis of around 550 of the donors. In a later genetic analysis, fewer N-insertions in productive TCRs were reported among donors in an Asian-associated ancestry cluster than the approximately 710-donor mean. Roughly uniform sequencing depth across donors was assumed in presence/absence analyses, although this assumption may not hold.

Libraries came from the immunoSEQ multiplex PCR assay. For the multiplex PCR, a mixture combining 60 forward primers for TCR Vbeta segments and 13 reverse primers for TCR Jbeta segments was used. Amplification of the CDR3 region of rearranged TCR beta genes was performed with a multiplex PCR assay on genomic DNA. On the Illumina HiSeq System, the amplified TCR beta libraries were sequenced as 87-base-pair reads. Under the source paper's analysis protocol: Across the 600 to 700 repertoires, a later analysis counted roughly 84 million unique TCR beta chains, some 11 million of which were shared by at least two donors. A nearest-neighbor algorithm error-corrected the raw reads and collapsed the reads into unique sequences, merging closely related sequences to remove PCR and sequencing errors. CDR3 sequences were aligned to IMGT reference sequences to assign V, D and J gene segments. For a sequence to be retained, a match of at least six nucleotides was required to both a V gene segment and a J gene segment. Rearrangements were classified as productive when the CDR3 lacked stop codons and remained in frame with V and J, and all other rearrangements were classified as non-productive. Following IMGT convention, CDR3 was defined as the stretch from the second conserved V-encoded cysteine to the conserved J-encoded phenylalanine. Sequences without an unambiguous match to a single V gene segment were excluded from the earlier analysis of a few hundred of the donors. An earlier analysis of 587 of the donors classified V segments as functional when productive rearrangements were above 56.7% and as segregating when the standard deviation between donors was above 5%. A statistical classification framework was developed to diagnose cytomegalovirus status using the catalog of TCR beta chain sequences. In a later analysis, TCR nucleotide sequences were compared against IMGT/GENE-DB human TR gene sequences so that V and J genes could be assigned. A later analysis assigned CDR3 sequences and most-parsimonious VDJ recombination scenarios with the TCRdist pipeline. In a later analysis, each TCR beta chain was defined by its CDR3 amino acid sequence together with its V-gene family, and reads without a unique V-gene family were excluded. As a way to deal with suspected cross-contamination and a sequencing artifact, a later analysis dropped 450 to 600 nucleotide sequences that were highly shared and had low generation probability. In a later analysis, a clonal expansion index for each public chain was calculated from normalized within-repertoire ranks of inferred template counts. In a later analysis, generation probabilities were computed using a VDJ recombination model fitted to out-of-frame rearrangements, and the results were checked against IGoR. In a later analysis, hypergeometric tests were used to score TCR-TCR, TCR-HLA and TCR-CMV co-occurrence, with a repertoire-size bias correction applied to TCR pairs. To estimate false discovery rates, a later analysis permuted the HLA or CMV assignments 20 times. In a later analysis, co-occurring TCRs were grouped using DBSCAN, with TCRdist sequence similarity added in when clustering inside HLA-allele-positive subsets. Repertoires with fewer than 30,000 or more than 120,000 public chains, plus five repertoires with anomalous nucleotide sharing, were excluded from co-occurrence clustering. TCRdb's version of the immuneACCESS table is confined to in-frame rearrangements and falls short of the full clone set. An unresolved V gene accounts for under half of the shortfall where checked; the remainder is of unknown origin. V and J calls and clone size come straight from that table; D and trimming were deduced from the DNA. The sample table holds 200,000 or so clones, of which 70% to 85% were seen once. Approximately 1.5% of the sample comes from the top ten.

The cohort was made up of about 670 healthy bone marrow donors. All cohort members were sampled while nominally healthy, although unrecorded immune exposures were likely present. The donor tested CMV seronegative, placing the donor among the roughly 400 seronegative members of the cohort. A peripheral blood sample was collected from each donor, and TCR beta sequencing was performed on peripheral blood mononuclear cells. The Qiagen DNeasy Blood Extraction Kit was used to extract genomic DNA from the blood cell samples. Reading from cysteine to phenylalanine, the CDR3 counts 11 amino acids. Of all the DNA, just the CDR3 is kept, 33 bases in frame from base 1. CDR1 is given as SQVTM and CDR2 as ANQGSEA, both from the germline V gene. V drops 3 bases and J drops 3 bases, leaving 6 bases in between.

Input material: PBMCs. This TCR came from a man aged 50 or older in good health and CMV-seronegative. The chain employs TRBV29-1 and TRBJ2-7; a tentative D call is TRBD2 (6 bases match). The CDR3 here reads CSVEEGYEQYF. In nucleotide form, the sequence is TGCAGCGTTGAGGAGGGCTACGAGCAGTACTTC.